The TCR beta chain under discussion was sequenced for a study of blood T cell repertoires in COVID-19. Study-wide context: The study drew acute and convalescent COVID-19 samples from the United States, Italy and Spain.

V lost 3 bases and J 0 bases, leaving 8 bases between the germline ends. The CDR3 has 14 residues. Germline-derived CDR1 and CDR2 are MGHDK and SYGVNS. Original processing methods: Reference gene primer amplification yielded estimated nucleated cell counts. Clones were read by immunoSEQ multiplex PCR, and TCRdb kept only the in-frame ones, dropping some. The V and J calls and the clone size are those of that table, but D and trimming were determined from the DNA. Here the sample spans approximately 500,000 clones, roughly 90% being singletons. In its sample, this clone was seen once. Donors were grouped by their self-reported clinical history. In Cohort 3, a recovered donor had either two negative PCRs, clearance, or symptom resolution.

V is TRBV25-1 and J is TRBJ1-2, with D uncertain. The material sequenced was PBMCs or T cells enriched from blood (not recorded which). The clonotype originates from a woman in her forties who had recovered from COVID-19. The CDR3 reads CASSEADSNYGYTF. The DNA of the CDR3 is TGTGCCAGCAGTGAGGCAGATTCTAACTATGGCTACACCTTC.